These 9 T cell receptor beta chains share one sample of origin, sequenced in a study of type 1 and type 2 diabetes patients. Amplification started from genomic DNA. Amplification of the beta chain CDR3 used 30 forward and 13 reverse multiplex primers. TCRdb fed the multiplex PCR reads into MiXCR, producing one record per CDR3 protein. This sample carries 270,000 or so distinct CDR3 sequences, around 47% of them seen once, and the ten largest clones take around 13%. What was sequenced was peripheral blood mononuclear cells (PBMCs). Receptors were obtained from a man aged 18 to 30 with type 2 diabetes.

The chain recombines TRBV7-3 with TRBJ1-6, with unresolved D. The V gene's germline CDR1 is SGHTA and CDR2 FQGTGA. The CDR3 sequence is 14 residues long. Trimming removed 3 bases at V and 7 bases at J, with 10 bases between. This CDR3 is CASSFTGRNSPLHF. CDR3 DNA: TGTGCCAGCAGCTTTACCGGCCGGAATTCACCCCTCCACTTT. The complete variable domain, with remaining parts taken from reference TRBV7-3 and TRBJ1-6, reads GAGVSQTPSNKVTEKGKYVELRCDPISGHTALYWYRQSLGQGPEFLIYFQGTGAADDSGLPNDRFFAVRPEGSVSTLKIQRTERGDSAVYLCASSFTGRNSPLHFGNGTRLTVT.

The V gene is TRBV2, the J gene TRBJ2-4; D might be TRBD1 or TRBD2, each matching 5 bases. CDR3 length: 14 amino acids. Germline V gives CDR1 SNHLY, CDR2 FYNNEI. V was clipped by 7 bases and J by 8 bases, with 18 bases between them. The CDR3 sequence: CASIRVRGSDIQYF. The CDR3 DNA reads as TGTGCCAGCATTCGGGTGAGGGGTTCGGACATTCAGTACTTC.

This clonotype was seen more than once but under ten times. The chain has TRBV6-5 and TRBJ2-7, with D perhaps being TRBD1 or TRBD2 (5 bases each). Trimming took off 6 bases at V and 5 bases at J, with 17 bases between the two ends. The CDR3 is 14 amino acids. Germline lookup yields CDR1 MNHEY and CDR2 SVGAGI. The CDR3 DNA reads TGTGCCAGCAGAAGTACCGGGGCCAGGAACGAGCAGTACTTC. It translates to CASRSTGARNEQYF.

The chain carries TRBV12-3 or TRBV12-4 and TRBJ2-7; D unclear. The CDR3 consists of 12 residues. V lost 6 bases and J 3 bases, leaving 9 bases between the germline ends. In DNA form, the CDR3 reads TGTGCCAGCAGCCCCTTCATCTACGAGCAGTACTTC. Its protein is CASSPFIYEQYF.

A note on this clonotype: An end of the junction differs from the germline gene, which may be a read error. The gene calls are TRBV29-1 and TRBJ2-1, with 10 nucleotides matching TRBD1. The CDR3 runs to 18 residues. The V gene's germline CDR1 is SQVTM and CDR2 ANQGSEA. The CDR3 DNA reads as TGCAGCTCCGGAGGGACAGGGGAAACAAAAAGCTCCTACAATAAGCAGTTCTTC. Its protein product is CSSGGTGETKSSYNKQFF.

This rearrangement joins TRBV28 to TRBJ1-3, with 8 nucleotides matching TRBD1. Germline CDR1 and CDR2: MDHEN and SYDVKM. The CDR3 has 16 residues. After removal of 8 bases from V and 6 bases from J, the junction contained 15 bases not matched to a gene. The CDR3 spells CASYDTGGRGLNTIYF. The CDR3 nucleotides read TGTGCCAGCTACGACACCGGGGGCAGGGGGCTAAACACCATATATTTT.

This clonotype was seen a few times. The chain links TRBV14 to TRBJ1-1; 7 positions agree with TRBD1. The CDR3 extends over 15 amino acids. The germline V gene has CDR1 SGHDN and CDR2 FVKESK. V lost 4 bases and J lost 4; bases outside the gene matches: 9. As DNA, the CDR3 is TGTGCCAGCAGCCCCTCCCGTTCAGGGGGCACTGAAGCTTTCTTT. Amino acids: CASSPSRSGGTEAFF.

This clonotype appeared a few times. This chain connects TRBV20-1 to TRBJ2-3, with a tentative D call TRBD1 (6 bases). CDR1 is DFQATT, CDR2 SNEGSKA, per germline (reference sequence). V gave up 5 bases and J gave up 2 bases, with 14 bases separating them. This CDR3 is built from 14 residues. The DNA of the CDR3 is TGCAGTGCTTCAGGGGCCGCGCCCACAGATACGCAGTATTTT. Protein sequence: CSASGAAPTDTQYF.

The gene calls are TRBV28 and TRBJ1-4; D is perhaps TRBD1 (6 bases). This CDR3 is 15 amino acids long. Germline CDR1 and CDR2: MDHEN and SYDVKM. The V end was cut by 8 bases, the J end by 3 bases, with 16 bases between. CDR3 amino acids: CASALGGQSNEKLFF. DNA of the CDR3: TGTGCCAGCGCCCTCGGGGGACAATCTAATGAAAAACTGTTTTTT.